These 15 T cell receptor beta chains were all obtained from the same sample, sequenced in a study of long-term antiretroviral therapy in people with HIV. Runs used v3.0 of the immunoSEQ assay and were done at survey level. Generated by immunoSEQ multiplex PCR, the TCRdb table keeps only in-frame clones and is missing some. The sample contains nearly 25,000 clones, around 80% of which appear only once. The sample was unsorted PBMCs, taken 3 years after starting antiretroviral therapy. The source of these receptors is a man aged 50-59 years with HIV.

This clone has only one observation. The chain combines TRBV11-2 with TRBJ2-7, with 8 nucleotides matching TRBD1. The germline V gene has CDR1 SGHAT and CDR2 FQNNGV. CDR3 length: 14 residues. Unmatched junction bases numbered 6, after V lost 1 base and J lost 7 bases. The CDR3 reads CASSLGTGLWEQYF. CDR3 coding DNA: TGTGCCAGCAGCTTAGGGACAGGGCTGTGGGAGCAGTACTTC.

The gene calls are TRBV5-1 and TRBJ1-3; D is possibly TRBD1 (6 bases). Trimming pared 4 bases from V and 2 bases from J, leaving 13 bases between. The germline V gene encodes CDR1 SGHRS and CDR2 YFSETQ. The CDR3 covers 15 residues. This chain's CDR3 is CASSPGQFAGNTIYF. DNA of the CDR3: TGCGCCAGCAGCCCCGGACAGTTCGCTGGAAACACCATATATTTT. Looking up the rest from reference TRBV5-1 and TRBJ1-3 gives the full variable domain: KAGVTQTPRYLIKTRGQQVTLSCSPISGHRSVSWYQQTPGQGLQFLFEYFSETQRNKGNFPGRFSGRQFSNSRSEMNVSTLELGDSALYLCASSPGQFAGNTIYFGEGSWLTVV.

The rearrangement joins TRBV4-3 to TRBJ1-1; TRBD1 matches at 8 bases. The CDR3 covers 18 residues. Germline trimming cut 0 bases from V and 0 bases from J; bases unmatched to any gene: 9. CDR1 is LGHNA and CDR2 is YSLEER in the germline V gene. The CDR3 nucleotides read TGCGCCAGCAGCCAAGACAGGGGGCTTCTACGGATGAACACTGAAGCTTTCTTT. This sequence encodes CASSQDRGLLRMNTEAFF.

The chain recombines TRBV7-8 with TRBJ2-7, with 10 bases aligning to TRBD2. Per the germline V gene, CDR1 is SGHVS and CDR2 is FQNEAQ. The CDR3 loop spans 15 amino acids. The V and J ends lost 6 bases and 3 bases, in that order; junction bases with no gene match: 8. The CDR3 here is CASRSLAGVSYEQYF. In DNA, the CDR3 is TGTGCCAGCAGATCTCTAGCGGGAGTCAGCTACGAGCAGTACTTC.

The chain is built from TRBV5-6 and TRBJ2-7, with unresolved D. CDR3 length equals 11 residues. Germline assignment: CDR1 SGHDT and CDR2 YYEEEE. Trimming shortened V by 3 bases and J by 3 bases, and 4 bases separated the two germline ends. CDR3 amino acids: CASSWDYEQYF. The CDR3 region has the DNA TGTGCCAGCAGCTGGGACTACGAGCAGTACTTC. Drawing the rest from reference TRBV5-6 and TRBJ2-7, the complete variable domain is DAGVTQSPTHLIKTRGQQVTLRCSPKSGHDTVSWYQQALGQGPQFIFQYYEEEERQRGNFPDRFSGHQFPNYSSELNVNALLLGDSALYLCASSWDYEQYFGPGTRLTVT.

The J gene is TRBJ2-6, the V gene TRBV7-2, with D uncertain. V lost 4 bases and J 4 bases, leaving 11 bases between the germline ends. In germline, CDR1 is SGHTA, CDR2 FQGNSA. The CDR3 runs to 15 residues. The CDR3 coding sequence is TGTGCCAGCAGCTCTAGGGTCGCCGGGGCCAACGTCCTGACTTTC. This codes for CASSSRVAGANVLTF.

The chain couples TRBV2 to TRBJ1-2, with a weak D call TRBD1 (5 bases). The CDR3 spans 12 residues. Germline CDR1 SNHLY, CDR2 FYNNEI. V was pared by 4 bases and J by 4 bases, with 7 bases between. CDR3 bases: TGTGCCAGCAGTGGACAGCTCTATGGCTACACCTTC. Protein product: CASSGQLYGYTF. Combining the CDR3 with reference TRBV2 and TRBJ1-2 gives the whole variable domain EPEVTQTPSHQVTQMGQEVILRCVPISNHLYFYWYRQILGQKVEFLVSFYNNEISEKSEIFDDQFSVERPDGSNFTLKIRSTKLEDSAMYFCASSGQLYGYTFGSGTRLTVV.

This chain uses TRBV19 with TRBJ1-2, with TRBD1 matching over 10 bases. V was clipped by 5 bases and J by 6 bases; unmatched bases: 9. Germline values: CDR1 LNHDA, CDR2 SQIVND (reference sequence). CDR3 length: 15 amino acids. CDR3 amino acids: CASSPWTGGGDGYTF. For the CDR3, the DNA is TGTGCCAGTAGTCCATGGACAGGGGGTGGGGATGGCTACACCTTC.

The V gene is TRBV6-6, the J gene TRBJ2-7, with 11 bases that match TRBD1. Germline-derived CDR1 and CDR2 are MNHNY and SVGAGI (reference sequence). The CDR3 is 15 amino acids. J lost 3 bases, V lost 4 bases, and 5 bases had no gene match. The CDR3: CASSSGDRGVYEQYF. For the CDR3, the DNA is TGTGCCAGCAGTTCCGGGGACAGGGGGGTCTACGAGCAGTACTTC.

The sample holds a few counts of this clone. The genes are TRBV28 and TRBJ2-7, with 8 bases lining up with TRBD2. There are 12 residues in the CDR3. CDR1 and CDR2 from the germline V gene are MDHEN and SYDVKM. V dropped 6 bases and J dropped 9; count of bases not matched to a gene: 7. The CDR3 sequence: CASRGASGLQYF. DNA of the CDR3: TGTGCCAGCAGGGGTGCTAGCGGGCTGCAGTACTTC.

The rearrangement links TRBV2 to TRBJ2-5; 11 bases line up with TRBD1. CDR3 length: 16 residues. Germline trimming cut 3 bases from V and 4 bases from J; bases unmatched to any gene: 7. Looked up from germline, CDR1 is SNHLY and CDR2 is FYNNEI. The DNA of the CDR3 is TGTGCCAGCAGTGATTCACAAGGGACAGGGGGAGAGACCCAGTACTTC. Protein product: CASSDSQGTGGETQYF.

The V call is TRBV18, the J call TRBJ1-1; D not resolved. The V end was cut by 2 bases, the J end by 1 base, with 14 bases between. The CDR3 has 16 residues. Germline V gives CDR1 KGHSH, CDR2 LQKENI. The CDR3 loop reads CASSPNPPTENTEAFF. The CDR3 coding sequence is TGTGCCAGCTCACCAAATCCTCCCACAGAGAACACTGAAGCTTTCTTT.

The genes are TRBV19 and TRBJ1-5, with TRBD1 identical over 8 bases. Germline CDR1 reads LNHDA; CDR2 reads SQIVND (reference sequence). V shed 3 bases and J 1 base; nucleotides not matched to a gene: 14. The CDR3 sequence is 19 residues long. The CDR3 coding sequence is TGTGCCAGTAGTATTGCTATATCGACAGGGGATTCCAGCAATCAGCCCCAGCATTTT. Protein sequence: CASSIAISTGDSSNQPQHF.

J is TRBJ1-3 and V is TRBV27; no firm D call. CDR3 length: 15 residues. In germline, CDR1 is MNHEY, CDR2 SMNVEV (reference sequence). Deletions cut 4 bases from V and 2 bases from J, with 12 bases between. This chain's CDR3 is CASSSTGVPGNTIYF. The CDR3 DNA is TGTGCCAGCAGTTCCACGGGTGTCCCTGGAAACACCATATATTTT.

The CDR3, as DNA: TGTGCCAGCAGCTTCGGACAGGGGGTATCTGGGGCCAACGTCCTGACTTTC. It encodes CASSFGQGVSGANVLTF. The V call is TRBV7-9, the J call TRBJ2-6; TRBD1 aligns across 10 bases. The CDR3 runs to 17 residues. Germline V gives CDR1 SEHNR, CDR2 FQNEAQ (reference sequence). V lost 3 bases, J lost 1 base, and 3 bases stayed unmatched.